The present T cell receptor beta chain was sequenced within a study of cytomegalovirus exposure and HLA in healthy donors. Study outcomes and limitations: Most TCR sequences were rare, but some public TCRs occurred in many donors.

PCR primers comprised 60 Vbeta and 13 Jbeta primers. Produced via immunoSEQ multiplex PCR; TCRdb's table is partial and in-frame only. Of roughly 180,000 clones detected, about four fifths appear once; the ten largest clones hold approximately 2.6%. Germline V CDR1 and CDR2: MNHEY, SVGAGI. Trimming cost V 1 base and J 2 bases; bases outside gene matches: 7. The CDR3 length is 16 residues. This clone was detected a few times. Its antigen is not known. Donors sampled were nominally healthy, though unrecorded immune exposures were likely. The sequenced material came from PBMCs. The sequence came from a female donor in good health and CMV-seronegative. The chain links TRBV6-5 to TRBJ2-5; TRBD2 matches 7 bases. This CDR3 is CASSYLGGSIQETQYF. The DNA for the CDR3 is TGTGCCAGCAGTTACTTGGGGGGGAGCATACAAGAGACCCAGTACTTC.